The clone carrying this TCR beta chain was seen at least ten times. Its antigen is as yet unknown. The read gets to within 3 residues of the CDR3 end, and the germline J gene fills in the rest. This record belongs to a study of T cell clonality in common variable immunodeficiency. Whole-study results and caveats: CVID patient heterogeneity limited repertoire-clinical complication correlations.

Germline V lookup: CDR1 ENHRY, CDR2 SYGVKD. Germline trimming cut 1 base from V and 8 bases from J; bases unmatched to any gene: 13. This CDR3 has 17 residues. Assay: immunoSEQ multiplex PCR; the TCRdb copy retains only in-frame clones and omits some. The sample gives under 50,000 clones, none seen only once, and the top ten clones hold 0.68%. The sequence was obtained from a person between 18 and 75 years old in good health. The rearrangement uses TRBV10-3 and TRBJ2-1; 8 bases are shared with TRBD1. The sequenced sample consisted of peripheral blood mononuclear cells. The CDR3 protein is CAISELSDRETGDEQFF. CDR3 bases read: TGTGCCATCAGTGAGTTGTCGGACAGGGAGACAGGGGATGAG.